This T cell receptor (beta chain) was identified in a study of OX40 agonist ivuxolimab in advanced cancers. The overall study: The patients received agonistic anti-OX40 (CD134) antibody ivuxolimab.

Concerning this clone itself: What it recognizes is unknown.

Whole-study findings and limits: Clonal expansion was among the lowest in partial responders at 0.1-3.0 mg/kg, especially CD8+.

Here immunoSEQ multiplex PCR was the method, and the copy in TCRdb shows in-frame clones only, minus some. The sample holds around 86,000 clones; under 95% are singletons and the top ten take roughly an eighth. The CDR3 is 12 amino acids. Germline V CDR1 and CDR2: GTSNPN, SVGIG (reference sequence). Trimming removed 5 bases from V and 8 bases from J, with 13 bases in between. The receptor was derived from an adult with an advanced solid tumor such as melanoma, head and neck, liver or kidney cancer. The chain uses TRBV30 and TRBJ2-1; no reliable D call. The starting material was CD4+ or CD8+ T cells sorted from blood, obtained in a trial of the OX40 agonist ivuxolimab. Here the CDR3 reads CAWSLGPDEQFF. In DNA, the CDR3 is TGTGCCTGGTCCCTAGGTCCGGATGAGCAGTTCTTC.